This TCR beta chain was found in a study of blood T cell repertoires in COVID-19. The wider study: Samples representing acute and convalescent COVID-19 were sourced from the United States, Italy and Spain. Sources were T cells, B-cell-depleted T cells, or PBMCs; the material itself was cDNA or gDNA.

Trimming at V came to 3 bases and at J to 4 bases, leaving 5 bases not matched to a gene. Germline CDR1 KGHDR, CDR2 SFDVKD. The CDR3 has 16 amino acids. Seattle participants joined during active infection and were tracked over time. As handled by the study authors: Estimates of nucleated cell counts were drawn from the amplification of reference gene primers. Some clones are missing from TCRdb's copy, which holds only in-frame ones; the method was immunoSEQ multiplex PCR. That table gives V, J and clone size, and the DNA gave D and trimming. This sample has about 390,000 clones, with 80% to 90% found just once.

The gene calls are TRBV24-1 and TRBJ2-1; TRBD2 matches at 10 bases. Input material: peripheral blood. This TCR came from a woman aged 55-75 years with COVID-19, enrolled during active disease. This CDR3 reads CATSDPLAGSYNEQFF. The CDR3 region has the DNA TGTGCCACCAGTGATCCACTAGCGGGGTCTTACAATGAGCAGTTCTTC.